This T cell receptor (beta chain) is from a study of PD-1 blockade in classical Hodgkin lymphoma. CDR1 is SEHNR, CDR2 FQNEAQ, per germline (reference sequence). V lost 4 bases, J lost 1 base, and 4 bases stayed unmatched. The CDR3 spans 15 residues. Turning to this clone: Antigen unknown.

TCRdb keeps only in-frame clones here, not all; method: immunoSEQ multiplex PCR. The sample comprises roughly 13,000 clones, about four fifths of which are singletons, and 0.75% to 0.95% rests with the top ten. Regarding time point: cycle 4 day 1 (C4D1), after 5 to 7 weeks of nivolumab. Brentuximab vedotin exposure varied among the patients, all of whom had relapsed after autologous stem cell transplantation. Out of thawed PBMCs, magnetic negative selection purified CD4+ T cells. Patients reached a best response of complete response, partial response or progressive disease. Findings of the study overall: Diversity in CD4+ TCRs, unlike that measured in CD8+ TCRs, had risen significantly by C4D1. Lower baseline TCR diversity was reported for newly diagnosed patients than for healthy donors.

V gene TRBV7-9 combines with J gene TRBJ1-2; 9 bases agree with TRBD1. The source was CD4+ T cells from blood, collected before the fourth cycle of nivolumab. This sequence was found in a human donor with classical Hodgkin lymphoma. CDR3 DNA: TGTGCCAGCAGCTCAACAGGGGGCAGTAACTATGGCTACACCTTC. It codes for CASSSTGGSNYGYTF. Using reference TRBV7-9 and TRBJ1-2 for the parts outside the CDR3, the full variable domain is DTGVSQNPRHKITKRGQNVTFRCDPISEHNRLYWYRQTLGQGPEFLTYFQNEAQLEKSRLLSDRFSAERPKGSFSTLEIQRTEQGDSAMYLCASSSTGGSNYGYTFGSGTRLTVV.